These 16 T cell receptor beta chains originate from one sample sequenced in a study of human T cells and chemical hapten exposure. TCRdb used MiXCR to reprocess the RACE reads, holding one entry per CDR3 protein. This table has about 83,000 distinct CDR3 sequences, about 7.5% appearing once. The time point was: patch test 1, 2 weeks after DPC sensitization. Treatment noted: therapeutic diphenylcyclopropenone sensitization with weekly scalp DPC. The sample here was whole blood, taken in connection with sensitization to the hapten diphenylcyclopropenone (DPC). The receptors stem from a woman in her 30s with alopecia areata. Some clones in this sample may be carry-over from other donors' samples.

In the case of this clonotype: One end of the junction does not line up with germline, which may come from a read error. The chain employs TRBV2 and TRBJ1-1, with 8 positions matching TRBD1. Germline V CDR1 and CDR2: SNHLY, FYNNEI. The CDR3 totals 14 residues. The CDR3 region is CASSQGAMNPEAFF. The CDR3 nucleotides read TGTGCCAGCAGCCAGGGGGCAATGAACCCTGAAGCTTTCTTT.

This clonotype was counted between two and nine times. V and J are TRBV19 and TRBJ2-7, with TRBD2 matching 8 bases. Germline V gene lookup returns CDR1 LNHDA and CDR2 SQIVND (reference sequence). Trimming cost V 5 bases and J 3 bases; bases outside gene matches: 6. The CDR3 totals 14 residues. DNA of the CDR3: TGTGCCAGTAGTCAAACGGGGGGGGGCTACGAGCAGTACTTC. This translates into CASSQTGGGYEQYF.

This chain connects TRBV7-2 to TRBJ1-1; TRBD1 matches at 10 bases. In germline, CDR1 is SGHTA, CDR2 FQGNSA. V gave up 6 bases and J gave up 2 bases; unmatched junction bases: 3. The length of the CDR3 is 14 residues. The CDR3 DNA reads TGTGCCAGCAGTCGACAGGGGGCTAACACTGAAGCTTTCTTT. It codes for CASSRQGANTEAFF.

A few counts support this clonotype. The V and J genes are TRBV30 and TRBJ1-2; 7 bases align to TRBD1. The V and J ends lost 1 base and 13 bases, in that order; junction bases with no gene match: 9. Per the germline V gene, CDR1 is GTSNPN and CDR2 is SVGIG (reference sequence). The CDR3 extends over 12 amino acids. The CDR3 spells CAWSEPRQGPTF. In nucleotides, the CDR3 is TGTGCCTGGAGTGAACCACGACAGGGACCCACCTTC. Combining the CDR3 with reference TRBV30 and TRBJ1-2 gives the whole variable domain SQTIHQWPATLVQPVGSPLSLECTVEGTSNPNLYWYRQAAGRGLQLLFYSVGIGQISSEVPQNLSASRPQDRQFILSSKKLLLSDSGFYLCAWSEPRQGPTFGSGTRLTVV.

This clonotype was seen only a few times. V usage is TRBV10-3 and J usage is TRBJ1-3, with D possibly TRBD1 on 5 matching bases. Germline-derived CDR1 and CDR2 are ENHRY and SYGVKD. The CDR3 extends over 14 amino acids. Deletions cut 6 bases from V and 0 bases from J, with 9 bases between. CDR3 DNA sequence: TGTGCCATCAGAGGGGATTACTCTGGAAACACCATATATTTT. Translated, it gives CAIRGDYSGNTIYF.

This clonotype was counted at least ten times. The chain carries TRBV5-1 and TRBJ2-1, with 11 bases identical to TRBD2. The CDR3 consists of 15 residues. Trimming removed 3 bases from V and 4 bases from J; junction bases left unmatched: 3. Germline V gene sequence: CDR1 SGHRS, CDR2 YFSETQ. The CDR3 region has the DNA TGCGCCAGCAGCTCCGGGACTAGCGGATACAATGAGCAGTTCTTC. Protein sequence: CASSSGTSGYNEQFF.

Many counts were recorded for this clonotype. The chain links TRBV12-3 or TRBV12-4 to TRBJ2-3; 9 nucleotides line up with TRBD2. V shed 7 bases and J 9 bases; nucleotides not matched to a gene: 8. The CDR3 length is 13 residues. In nucleotides, the CDR3 is TGTGCCAGCACCCGAGGACTAGCGTTAACGCAGTATTTT. Its protein is CASTRGLALTQYF.

This clonotype has a handful of counts. V usage is TRBV21-1 and J usage is TRBJ1-5; the table's D call TRBD1 went unverified against the DNA. TRBV21-1 is a pseudogene segment. The CDR3 consists of 18 residues. For the CDR3, the DNA is TGTGCCAGCAATCCCGGGTCCAGGGGGTCCTATCGCAATCAGCCCCAGCATTTT. It codes for CASNPGSRGSYRNQPQHF.

This chain uses TRBV7-9 with TRBJ1-4; D is unresolved. The CDR3 is 14 amino acids. CDR1 SEHNR and CDR2 FQNEAQ come from the germline V gene (reference sequence). The germline V and J ends were trimmed by 3 bases and 8 bases, with 13 bases remaining between them. The chain's CDR3 is CASSFGQDGEKLFF. The CDR3 bases are TGTGCCAGCAGCTTCGGCCAGGATGGGGAAAAACTGTTTTTT.

This clonotype has ten or more counts. This rearrangement joins TRBV12-3 or TRBV12-4 to TRBJ1-2; no clear D. The CDR3 is made up of 14 amino acids. V dropped 3 bases and J dropped 0 bases, with 8 bases sitting between them. CDR3 sequence: CASSLRGANYGYTF. The DNA for the CDR3 is TGTGCCAGCAGTTTGAGAGGTGCTAACTATGGCTACACCTTC.

The chain combines TRBV3-1 with TRBJ2-3; D is possibly TRBD2 (5 bases). The CDR3 is 14 residues long. V was clipped by 1 base and J by 9 bases, with 14 bases between them. Germline CDR1 and CDR2: LGHDT and YNNKEL (reference sequence). The CDR3 region is CASSQGGGPVTQYF. In DNA, the CDR3 is TGTGCCAGCAGCCAAGGTGGAGGCCCCGTCACGCAGTATTTT.

Concerning this clonotype itself: Since a much larger clone is just one base distant, this may be a read error. The rearrangement joins TRBV10-3 to TRBJ2-2, with 8 bases aligning to TRBD1. The CDR3 length is 14 residues. The germline CDR1 and CDR2 sequences are ENHRY and SYGVKD. In DNA form, the CDR3 reads TGTGCCGTCAGCGGACAGGGTTACACCGGGGAGCTGTTTTTT. Translated, it gives CAVSGQGYTGELFF.

The gene calls are TRBV5-1 and TRBJ1-1; TRBD1 matches 8 bases. This CDR3 region has 15 residues. Trimming cost V 6 bases and J 2 bases; bases outside gene matches: 9. Looked up from germline, CDR1 is SGHRS and CDR2 is YFSETQ. The CDR3 bases are TGCGCCAGCACTTTCCTCGCAGGGGGCAACACTGAAGCTTTCTTT. Translated, it gives CASTFLAGGNTEAFF.

At least ten counts were recorded for this clonotype. J is TRBJ1-6 and V is TRBV6-1; D ambiguous. Trimming took off 7 bases at V and 9 bases at J, with 19 bases between the two ends. Germline V gene sequence: CDR1 MNHNS, CDR2 SASEGT. CDR3 length equals 15 residues. The CDR3 region is CASKLTDTLRSPLHF. The CDR3 DNA reads TGTGCCAGCAAACTTACCGACACGCTACGTTCACCCCTCCACTTT.

This clonotype was observed a few times. This chain connects TRBV5-1 to TRBJ1-5; TRBD1 might be the D (6 bases). The CDR3 contains 16 residues. Germline-derived CDR1 and CDR2 are SGHRS and YFSETQ. V was shortened by 0 bases and J by 6 bases, with 16 bases between the two germline ends. CDR3 DNA sequence: TGCGCCAGCAGCTTGGGGCCCCCAGGGGCGGTTCAGCCCCAGCATTTT. Its protein product is CASSLGPPGAVQPQHF.

This clonotype showed up just a few times. The V and J genes are TRBV11-1 and TRBJ1-1; D might be TRBD1 (5 bases). Germline V gene sequence: CDR1 SGHAT, CDR2 FQDESV (reference sequence). This CDR3 spans 14 amino acids. Trimming shortened V by 2 bases and J by 4 bases, and 11 bases separated the two germline ends. The CDR3 nucleotides read TGTGCCAGCAGCTTATTCAGGGTTTCCACTGAAGCTTTCTTT. Amino acid sequence: CASSLFRVSTEAFF.